This TCR beta chain comes out of a study of blood T cell repertoires in COVID-19. Study-wide context: Sites in the United States, Italy and Spain provided acute and convalescent COVID-19 samples.

CDR3 length: 13 amino acids. The V end lost 3 bases, the J end lost 4 bases, and 8 bases lay between the germline ends. From germline, CDR1 is LNHDA and CDR2 SQIVND (reference sequence). The assay was immunoSEQ multiplex PCR, and TCRdb's table has in-frame clones only and misses some. Of around 400,000 clones detected, 80% to 90% appear once; the ten largest clones hold more than 9%. The sample comprised peripheral blood. The clonotype was recovered from a woman aged 25-40 years with COVID-19, enrolled during active disease. The V and J genes are TRBV19 and TRBJ2-3; possibly TRBD1 for D (5 bases). CDR3 sequence (DNA): TGTGCCAGTAGTATGGGGCCGGCAGATACGCAGTATTTT. This codes for CASSMGPADTQYF.